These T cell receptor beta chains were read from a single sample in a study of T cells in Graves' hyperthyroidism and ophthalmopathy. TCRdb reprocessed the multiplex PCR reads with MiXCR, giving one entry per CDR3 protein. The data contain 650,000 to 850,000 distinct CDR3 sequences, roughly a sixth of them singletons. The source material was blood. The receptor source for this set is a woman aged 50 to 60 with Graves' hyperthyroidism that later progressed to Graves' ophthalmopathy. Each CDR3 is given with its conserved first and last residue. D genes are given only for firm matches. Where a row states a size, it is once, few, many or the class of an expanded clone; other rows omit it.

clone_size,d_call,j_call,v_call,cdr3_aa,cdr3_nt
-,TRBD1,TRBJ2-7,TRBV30,CAWSEGAGGYEQYF,TGTGCCTGGAGTGAGGGGGCAGGGGGCTACGAGCAGTACTTC
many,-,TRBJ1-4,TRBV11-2,CASSLPGHRLEKLFF,TGTGCCAGCAGCTTACCGGGACACAGACTTGAAAAACTGTTTTTT
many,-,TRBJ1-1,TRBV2,CASSEAGDWTKAFF,TGTGCCAGCAGTGAAGCGGGTGACTGGACCAAAGCTTTCTTT
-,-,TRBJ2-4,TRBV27,CASKTSADAGNIQYF,TGTGCCAGCAAAACGTCGGCTGACGCGGGAAACATTCAGTACTTC
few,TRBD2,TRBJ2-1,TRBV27,CASKLHGTSAYNEQFF,TGTGCCAGCAAGCTCCATGGGACTAGCGCGTACAATGAGCAGTTCTTC
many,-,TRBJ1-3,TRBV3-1,CASSQDGFSSGNTIYF,TGTGCCAGCAGCCAAGACGGATTCAGCTCTGGAAACACCATATATTTT
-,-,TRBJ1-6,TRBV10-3,CAINGVQDSPLHF,TGTGCCATCAATGGAGTACAGGATTCACCCCTCCACTTT
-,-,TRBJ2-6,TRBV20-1,CSAPIPGANVLTF,TGCAGTGCCCCCATACCTGGGGCCAACGTCCTGACTTTC
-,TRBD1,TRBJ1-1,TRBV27,CASSAGQGARAFF,TGTGCCAGCAGTGCGGGACAGGGGGCCCGGGCTTTCTTT
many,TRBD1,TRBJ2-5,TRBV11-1,CASSDKGQGTVRETQYF,TGTGCCAGCAGCGATAAAGGACAGGGAACCGTCCGGGAGACCCAGTACTTC
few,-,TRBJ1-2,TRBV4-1,CASSQLTEGSGYTF,TGCGCCAGCAGCCAACTGACCGAGGGGAGTGGCTACACCTTC
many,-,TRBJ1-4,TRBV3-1,CASSQDPDEKLFF,TGTGCCAGCAGCCAGGATCCTGATGAAAAACTGTTTTTT
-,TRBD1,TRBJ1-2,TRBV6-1,CATRDRDYGYTF,TGTGCCACCCGGGACAGGGACTATGGCTACACCTTC
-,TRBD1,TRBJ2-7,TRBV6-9,CASKFLTQTGPYEQYF,TGTGCCAGCAAGTTCCTTACGCAGACAGGGCCCTACGAGCAGTACTTC
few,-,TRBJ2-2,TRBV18,CASSPSTTGELFF,TGTGCCAGCTCACCATCAACGACCGGGGAGCTGTTTTTT
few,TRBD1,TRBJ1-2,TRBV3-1,CASSPTTGTGALYGYTF,TGTGCCAGCAGCCCAACAACCGGGACAGGGGCCCTCTATGGCTACACCTTC
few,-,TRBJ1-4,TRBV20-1,CSASGQEKLFF,TGCAGTGCTAGTGGACAGGAAAAACTGTTTTTT
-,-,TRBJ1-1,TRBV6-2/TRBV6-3,CASSYSKSVGFMTEAFF,TGTGCCAGCAGTTACTCGAAATCTGTGGGGTTTATGACTGAAGCTTTCTTT
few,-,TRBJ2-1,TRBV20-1,CSARDRRSAEQFF,TGCAGTGCTAGAGATAGGCGGTCCGCCGAGCAGTTCTTC
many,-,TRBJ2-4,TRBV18,CASSRDLAKNIQYF,TGTGCCAGCTCACGCGACCTAGCCAAAAACATTCAGTACTTC
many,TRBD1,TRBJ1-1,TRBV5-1,CASSQSRDRSFYTEAFF,TGCGCCAGCAGCCAGTCCCGGGACAGAAGCTTTTACACTGAAGCTTTCTTT
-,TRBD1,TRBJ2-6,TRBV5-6,CASSLPLYRGSGANVLTF,TGTGCCAGCAGCTTACCACTATACAGGGGGTCTGGGGCCAACGTCCTGACTTTC
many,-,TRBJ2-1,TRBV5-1,CASSLVTGTQSNEQFF,TGCGCCAGCAGCTTGGTGACCGGGACCCAGTCCAATGAGCAGTTCTTC
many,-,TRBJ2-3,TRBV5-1,CASSLAQARGSDTQYF,TGCGCCAGCAGCTTGGCGCAGGCTAGGGGGTCAGATACGCAGTATTTT
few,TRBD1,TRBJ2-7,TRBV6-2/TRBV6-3,CASSYSGTGSSYEQYF,TGTGCCAGCAGTTACTCAGGGACAGGGAGCTCCTACGAGCAGTACTTC